The entry below describes one TCR beta chain. The target antigen is unknown. V shed 2 bases and J 6 bases; nucleotides not matched to a gene: 10. The CDR3 spans 16 residues. Germline CDR1 is SGHTA and CDR2 is FQGNSA. A multiplex PCR was run with 60 Vbeta primers and 13 Jbeta primers. The assay was immunoSEQ multiplex PCR, and TCRdb's table has in-frame clones only and misses some. This sample has 77,000 or so clones, with approximately 71% found just once. This specimen belongs to a study of cytomegalovirus exposure and HLA in healthy donors. As for the study in general: Unique TCR beta sequences numbering about 100 million came from approximately 180 million T cells in an earlier analysis. Findings of the study overall: Later analysis showed most CMV-associated TCR beta chains appearing HLA-restricted. A link between a missense DCLRE1C variant and TCR beta V- and J-gene trimming emerged from a later analysis. Presence/absence analyses assumed roughly uniform sequencing depth across donors, which may not hold.

The receptor's source is a woman aged 40 to 50 in good health and CMV-seronegative. Material for sequencing was PBMCs. The chain combines TRBV7-2 with TRBJ1-1; the match to TRBD1 covers 9 bases. The CDR3 protein is CASSLRGGTGLSEAFF. Written as DNA, the CDR3 is TGTGCCAGCAGCTTAAGGGGCGGGACAGGGCTCTCTGAAGCTTTCTTT.